This T cell receptor beta chain emerged from a study of cytomegalovirus exposure and HLA in healthy donors. As for the study in general: A later analysis reported the approximately 120 validation repertoires used the same platform as the roughly 700 first-cohort repertoires. General study points: The authors confirmed in vitro that three CMV-associated chains were specific for CMV antigens. It was approximately 150 TCR beta chains that were listed as cytomegalovirus-associated.

The data were produced by immunoSEQ multiplex PCR, yet TCRdb's version contains in-frame clones alone and is incomplete. Of about 60,000 clones in the sample, about 96% are singletons; the top ten hold more than 0.95%. As to this clone: Antigen: not known.

The CDR3 length is 15 residues. Trimming left V 0 bases short and J 4 bases short, with 10 bases between. The germline V gene encodes CDR1 SGHRS and CDR2 YFSETQ. Sequencing used PBMCs. The TCR was taken from a woman under 30 in good health and CMV-seronegative. The V gene is TRBV5-1, the J gene TRBJ1-4; possibly TRBD1 for D (5 bases). Written as DNA, the CDR3 is TGCGCCAGCAGCTTGGCCGGGGGGATTAATGAAAAACTGTTTTTT. This codes for CASSLAGGINEKLFF. The variable domain in full, with the rest retrieved from reference TRBV5-1 and TRBJ1-4, is KAGVTQTPRYLIKTRGQQVTLSCSPISGHRSVSWYQQTPGQGLQFLFEYFSETQRNKGNFPGRFSGRQFSNSRSEMNVSTLELGDSALYLCASSLAGGINEKLFFGSGTQLSVL.